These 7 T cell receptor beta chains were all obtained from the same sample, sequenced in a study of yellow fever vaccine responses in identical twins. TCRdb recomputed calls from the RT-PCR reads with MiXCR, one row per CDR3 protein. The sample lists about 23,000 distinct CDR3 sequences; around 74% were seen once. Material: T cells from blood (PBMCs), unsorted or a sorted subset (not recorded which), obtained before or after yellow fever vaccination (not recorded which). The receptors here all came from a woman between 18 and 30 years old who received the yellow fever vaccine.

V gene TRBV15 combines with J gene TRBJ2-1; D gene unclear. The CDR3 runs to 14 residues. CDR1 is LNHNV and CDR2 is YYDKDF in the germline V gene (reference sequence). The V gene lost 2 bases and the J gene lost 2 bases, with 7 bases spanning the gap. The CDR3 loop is CATSRPGAYNEQFF. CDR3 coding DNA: TGTGCCACCAGCAGACCCGGTGCCTACAATGAGCAGTTCTTC.

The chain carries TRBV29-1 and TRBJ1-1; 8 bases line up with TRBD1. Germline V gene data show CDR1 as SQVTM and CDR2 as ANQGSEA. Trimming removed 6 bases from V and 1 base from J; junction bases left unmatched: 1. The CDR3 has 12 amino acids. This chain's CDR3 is CSVDRENTEAFF. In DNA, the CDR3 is TGCAGCGTGGACAGGGAGAACACTGAAGCTTTCTTT.

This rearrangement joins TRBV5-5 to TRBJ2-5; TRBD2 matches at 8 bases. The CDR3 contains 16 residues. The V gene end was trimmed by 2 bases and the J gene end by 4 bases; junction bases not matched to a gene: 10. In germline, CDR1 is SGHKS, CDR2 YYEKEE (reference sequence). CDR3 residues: CASSFGSGGPVETQYF. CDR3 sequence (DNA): TGTGCCAGCAGCTTCGGGTCGGGAGGGCCGGTAGAGACCCAGTACTTC.

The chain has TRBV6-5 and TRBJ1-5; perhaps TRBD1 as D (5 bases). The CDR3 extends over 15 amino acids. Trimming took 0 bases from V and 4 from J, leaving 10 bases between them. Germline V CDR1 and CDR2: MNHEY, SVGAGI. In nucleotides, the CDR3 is TGTGCCAGCAGTTACTCGATGGGGGGTAATCAGCCCCAGCATTTT. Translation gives CASSYSMGGNQPQHF.

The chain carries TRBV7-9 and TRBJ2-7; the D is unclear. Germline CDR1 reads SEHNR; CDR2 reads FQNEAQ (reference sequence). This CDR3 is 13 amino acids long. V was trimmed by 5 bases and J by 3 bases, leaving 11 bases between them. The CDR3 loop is CASSETYGYEQYF. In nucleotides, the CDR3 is TGTGCCAGCAGCGAAACCTACGGCTACGAGCAGTACTTC.

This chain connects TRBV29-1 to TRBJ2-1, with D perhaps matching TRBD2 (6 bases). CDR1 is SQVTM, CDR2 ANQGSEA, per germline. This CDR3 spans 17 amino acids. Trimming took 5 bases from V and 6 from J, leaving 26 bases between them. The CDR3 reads CSVPSSVFFILANEQFF. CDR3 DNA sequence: TGCAGCGTTCCCTCTAGCGTGTTTTTCATATTGGCCAATGAGCAGTTCTTC.

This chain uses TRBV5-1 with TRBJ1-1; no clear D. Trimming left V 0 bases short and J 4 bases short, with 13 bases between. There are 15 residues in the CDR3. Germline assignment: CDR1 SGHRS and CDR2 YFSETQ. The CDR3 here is CASSLVPGESTEAFF. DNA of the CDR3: TGCGCCAGCAGCTTGGTTCCAGGTGAAAGCACTGAAGCTTTCTTT.